These 26 T cell receptor beta chains share one sample of origin, sequenced in a study of cytomegalovirus exposure and HLA in healthy donors. The primer mix had 60 Vbeta and 13 Jbeta primers. Profiled with immunoSEQ multiplex PCR; TCRdb holds only in-frame clones, not every one. In the table there are 120,000 or so clones, roughly 78% of which are singletons. Sequenced sample: PBMCs. The receptors originated from a male donor in good health and CMV-seronegative.

This clone was seen only once. The chain is built from TRBV5-4 and TRBJ2-5, with 7 bases lining up with TRBD2. Germline V lookup: CDR1 SGHNT, CDR2 YYREEE (reference sequence). The CDR3 covers 14 residues. V was pared by 1 base and J by 5 bases, with 5 bases of the junction left unmatched. CDR3 sequence (DNA): TGTGCCAGCAGCTTGCGAGGGAGGGTCGAGACCCAGTACTTC. Protein sequence: CASSLRGRVETQYF.

This chain connects TRBV29-1 to TRBJ2-7; 11 bases align to TRBD1. J was trimmed by 2 bases and V by 2 bases; bases with no gene match: 2. The germline CDR1 and CDR2 sequences are SQVTM and ANQGSEA. The CDR3 totals 14 residues. The CDR3 spells CSVEPGQGAYEQYF. CDR3 nucleotide sequence: TGCAGCGTTGAACCGGGACAGGGGGCCTACGAGCAGTACTTC.

This clone was seen a single time. The rearrangement links TRBV6-5 to TRBJ1-1; 7 bases line up with TRBD1. V gave up 2 bases and J gave up 4 bases; unmatched junction bases: 7. CDR1 is MNHEY, CDR2 SVGAGI, per germline. The CDR3 totals 15 residues. CDR3 bases: TGTGCCAGCAGTTACGGGATACAGGGGTTCACTGAAGCTTTCTTT. This codes for CASSYGIQGFTEAFF.

The genes are TRBV30 and TRBJ2-5; possible D gene TRBD2, 6 bases. V was shortened by 3 bases and J by 4 bases, with 12 bases between the two germline ends. The V gene's germline CDR1 is GTSNPN and CDR2 SVGIG (reference sequence). This CDR3 region has 13 residues. This chain's CDR3 is CAWSATSPETQYF. DNA of the CDR3: TGTGCCTGGAGCGCCACTAGCCCAGAGACCCAGTACTTC.

This chain connects TRBV7-6 to TRBJ2-2; the D gene is possibly TRBD2 (5 bases). Trimming removed 6 bases at V and 0 bases at J, with 14 bases between. The CDR3 covers 16 residues. Germline CDR1 and CDR2: SGHVS and FNYEAQ. The CDR3 sequence: CASSTFGGANTGELFF. CDR3 DNA sequence: TGTGCCAGCAGTACCTTCGGAGGTGCGAACACCGGGGAGCTGTTTTTT.

This sequence joins TRBV7-6 and TRBJ1-3; D unresolved. The V end was cut by 3 bases, the J end by 0 bases, with 6 bases between. The germline V gene encodes CDR1 SGHVS and CDR2 FNYEAQ. CDR3 length: 14 residues. The DNA of the CDR3 is TGTGCCAGCAGCTTCACACCCTCTGGAAACACCATATATTTT. Encoded protein: CASSFTPSGNTIYF. The whole variable domain, filled in from reference TRBV7-6 and TRBJ1-3, reads GAGVSQSPRYKVTKRGQDVALRCDPISGHVSLYWYRQALGQGPEFLTYFNYEAQQDKSGLPNDRFSAERPEGSISTLTIQRTEQRDSAMYRCASSFTPSGNTIYFGEGSWLTVV.

The chain is built from TRBV7-9 and TRBJ2-3; weak D call: TRBD2 (5 bases). The CDR3 has 15 amino acids. Germline V CDR1 and CDR2: SEHNR, FQNEAQ (reference sequence). V lost 0 bases, J lost 3 bases, and 10 bases lay in between. CDR3 sequence (DNA): TGTGCCAGCAGCTTAGCGGGGTGGACTACAGATACGCAGTATTTT. This codes for CASSLAGWTTDTQYF.

The chain uses TRBV7-2 and TRBJ2-1; tentative D call: TRBD2 (5 bases). Germline lookup yields CDR1 SGHTA and CDR2 FQGNSA. The CDR3 length is 14 residues. With 3 bases removed from V and 7 bases from J, the gap between germline ends came to 13 bases. The CDR3 DNA follows: TGTGCCAGCAGCTTCGCTAGCTCCGTAAATGAGCAGTTCTTC. It specifies CASSFASSVNEQFF. Drawing the rest from reference TRBV7-2 and TRBJ2-1, the complete variable domain is GAGVSQSPSNKVTEKGKDVELRCDPISGHTALYWYRQSLGQGLEFLIYFQGNSAPDKSGLPSDRFSAERTGGSVSTLTIQRTQQEDSAVYLCASSFASSVNEQFFGPGTRLTVL.

The chain carries TRBV4-3 and TRBJ1-3; TRBD1 matches at 8 bases. The germline V gene has CDR1 LGHNA and CDR2 YSLEER. The V gene end was trimmed by 3 bases and the J gene end by 2 bases; junction bases not matched to a gene: 6. This CDR3 has 16 residues. The CDR3 protein is CASSQLTGAPGNTIYF. The CDR3 DNA reads TGCGCCAGCAGCCAGCTGACAGGGGCCCCTGGAAACACCATATATTTT.

This clone showed up just a few times. The chain joins TRBV5-4 to TRBJ2-7; no definite D call. From germline, CDR1 is SGHNT and CDR2 YYREEE (reference sequence). V lost 4 bases, J lost 2 bases, and 10 bases lay in between. The CDR3 spans 13 residues. CDR3 residues: CASSARGTYEQYF. The CDR3 DNA reads TGTGCCAGCAGCGCTAGAGGCACCTACGAGCAGTACTTC.

This chain links TRBV13 with TRBJ2-3; no definite D call. V was shortened by 5 bases and J by 6 bases, with 6 bases between the two germline ends. Germline loops: CDR1 PRHDT, CDR2 FYEKMQ (reference sequence). This CDR3 region has 11 residues. The CDR3 region is CASSGRDTQYF. In DNA, the CDR3 is TGTGCCAGCAGCGGCAGGGATACGCAGTATTTT.

This rearrangement joins TRBV2 to TRBJ2-1, with a possible D match to TRBD2 (6 bases). Germline CDR1 reads SNHLY; CDR2 reads FYNNEI. The CDR3 runs 14 residues. V lost 3 bases to trimming and J lost 4 bases, with 10 bases between them. The CDR3 DNA is TGTGCCAGCAGTGAGCTAGCGCTGTACAATGAGCAGTTCTTC. Translation gives CASSELALYNEQFF.

In its sample, this clone was seen once. The chain couples TRBV7-8 to TRBJ1-2, with 7 bases that match TRBD1. This CDR3 region has 15 residues. The germline V gene encodes CDR1 SGHVS and CDR2 FQNEAQ. V gave up 4 bases and J gave up 5 bases; unmatched junction bases: 10. The CDR3 DNA is TGTGCCAGCAGCTCCACCCGACAGGGCCAATATGGCTACACCTTC. It translates to CASSSTRQGQYGYTF.

The rearrangement joins TRBV5-4 to TRBJ2-3, with a tentative D call TRBD1 (5 bases). This CDR3 is 14 amino acids long. V shed 2 bases and J shed 8 bases, with 15 bases lying between them. Germline loops: CDR1 SGHNT, CDR2 YYREEE (reference sequence). The CDR3 reads CASSFAVDQGTQYF. In DNA, the CDR3 is TGTGCCAGCAGCTTCGCGGTTGATCAGGGTACGCAGTATTTT.

Written as DNA, the CDR3 is TGTGCCAGCAGCTTAGTCCCAGGGAATGAGCAGTTCTTC. It is translated as CASSLVPGNEQFF. V usage is TRBV11-3 and J usage is TRBJ2-1; TRBD1 is a possible D gene (5 bases). The CDR3 runs to 13 residues. Germline assignment: CDR1 SGHNT and CDR2 YENEEA. V lost 1 base to trimming and J lost 7 bases, with 8 bases between them.

This chain uses TRBV2 with TRBJ1-6; D is undetermined. CDR1 and CDR2 from the germline V gene are SNHLY and FYNNEI. The CDR3 is made up of 13 amino acids. The germline V and J ends were trimmed by 5 bases and 6 bases, with 8 bases remaining between them. The DNA of the CDR3 is TGTGCCAGCAGTCCACAGCTTAATTCACCCCTCCACTTT. Its translation is CASSPQLNSPLHF.

The V and J genes are TRBV27 and TRBJ2-5, with 13 bases matching TRBD2. This CDR3 comprises 16 residues. Trimming removed 5 bases from V and 5 bases from J; junction bases left unmatched: 8. Looked up from germline, CDR1 is MNHEY and CDR2 is SMNVEV (reference sequence). The DNA of the CDR3 is TGTGCCAGCAGTCAACTACTAGCGGGAGGGCCGGAGACCCAGTACTTC. It specifies CASSQLLAGGPETQYF.

The rearrangement links TRBV30 to TRBJ2-3, with 9 bases matching TRBD2. CDR1 and CDR2 from the germline V gene are GTSNPN and SVGIG (reference sequence). The CDR3 runs 13 residues. J was trimmed by 6 bases and V by 8 bases; bases with no gene match: 9. The CDR3 DNA is TGTGCCCTGCGGGGGGGAGGAATGGATACGCAGTATTTT. Translated: CALRGGGMDTQYF.

The chain links TRBV4-1 to TRBJ2-7; D gene uncertain. The V end was cut by 4 bases, the J end by 3 bases, with 10 bases between. This CDR3 contains 13 residues. Germline V CDR1 and CDR2: MGHRA, YSYEKL. DNA of the CDR3: TGCGCCAGCAGCCTCTCTGTGTTCTACGAGCAGTACTTC. It specifies CASSLSVFYEQYF.

The chain employs TRBV7-9 and TRBJ1-1; a weak D match, TRBD1 (6 bases). CDR3 length equals 19 residues. Germline values: CDR1 SEHNR, CDR2 FQNEAQ (reference sequence). V was trimmed by 1 base and J by 0 bases, leaving 21 bases between them. For the CDR3, the DNA is TGTGCCAGCAGCTTAGAGGCAGGGACAAACTCCAGGCTGAACACTGAAGCTTTCTTT. It encodes CASSLEAGTNSRLNTEAFF.

The rearrangement uses TRBV27 and TRBJ1-1; 8 positions agree with TRBD1. Germline V gives CDR1 MNHEY, CDR2 SMNVEV (reference sequence). The length of the CDR3 is 17 residues. V shed 3 bases, J shed 3 bases, and the junction held 12 bases outside the gene matches. CDR3 sequence: CASSFVWKQGEDTEAFF. The DNA of the CDR3 is TGTGCCAGCAGTTTCGTGTGGAAACAGGGGGAGGACACTGAAGCTTTCTTT.

The rearrangement links TRBV9 to TRBJ1-2, with 8 bases identical to TRBD1. The CDR3 extends over 15 amino acids. The V and J ends lost 0 bases and 4 bases, in that order; junction bases with no gene match: 5. From germline, CDR1 is SGDLS and CDR2 YYNGEE. DNA for the CDR3: TGTGCCAGCAGCGTAGGGATCGGGACAGGCTATGGCTACACCTTC. Protein product: CASSVGIGTGYGYTF.

The V call is TRBV5-1, the J call TRBJ2-7; 12 bases line up with TRBD2. This CDR3 is 16 amino acids long. Germline CDR1 reads SGHRS; CDR2 reads YFSETQ. V lost 1 base and J lost 0; bases outside the gene matches: 2. In DNA, the CDR3 is TGCGCCAGCAGCTTGACGACTAGCGGGGGCTCCTACGAGCAGTACTTC. Its translation: CASSLTTSGGSYEQYF.

This rearrangement joins TRBV6-1 to TRBJ1-1; D unresolved. This CDR3 contains 12 residues. The germline gives CDR1 MNHNS, CDR2 SASEGT. Trimming pared 10 bases from V and 1 base from J, leaving 10 bases between. CDR3 sequence: CATRRPNTEAFF. DNA of the CDR3: TGTGCCACCCGGAGACCGAACACTGAAGCTTTCTTT.

The V and J genes are TRBV12-5 and TRBJ2-3; 10 bases are shared with TRBD2. CDR3 length: 17 residues. The germline V gene has CDR1 LGHNT and CDR2 FRNRAP. The V gene end was trimmed by 6 bases and the J gene end by 3 bases; junction bases not matched to a gene: 12. This CDR3 reads CASGPKSTSGDTDTQYF. The CDR3 DNA reads TGTGCTAGTGGCCCTAAGAGTACTAGCGGGGATACAGATACGCAGTATTTT.

This clone was seen a single time. The rearrangement links TRBV10-3 to TRBJ1-1; D possibly corresponds to TRBD1 (5 bases). The germline gives CDR1 ENHRY, CDR2 SYGVKD. The length of the CDR3 is 14 residues. V shed 5 bases and J shed 1 base, with 11 bases lying between them. In DNA, the CDR3 is TGTGCCATCAGTTTAGACAGACAGAACACTGAAGCTTTCTTT. Translating it yields CAISLDRQNTEAFF.